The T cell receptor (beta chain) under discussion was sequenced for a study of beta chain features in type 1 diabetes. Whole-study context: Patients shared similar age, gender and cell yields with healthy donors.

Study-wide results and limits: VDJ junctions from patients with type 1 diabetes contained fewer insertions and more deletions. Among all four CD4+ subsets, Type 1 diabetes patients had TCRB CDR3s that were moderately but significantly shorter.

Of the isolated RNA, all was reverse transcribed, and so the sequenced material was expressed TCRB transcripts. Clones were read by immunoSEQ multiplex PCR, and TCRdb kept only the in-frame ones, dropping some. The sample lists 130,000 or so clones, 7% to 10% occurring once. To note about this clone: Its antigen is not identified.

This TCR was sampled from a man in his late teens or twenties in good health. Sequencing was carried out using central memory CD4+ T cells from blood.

CDR3 region: CASSSGTVIQETQYF. In DNA, the CDR3 is TGCGCCAGCAGCTCCGGGACAGTTATTCAAGAGACCCAGTACTTC. The chain recombines TRBV5-1 with TRBJ2-5; 7 bases match TRBD1. CDR1 and CDR2 from the germline V gene are SGHRS and YFSETQ. V lost 3 bases and J lost 2; bases outside the gene matches: 7. The CDR3 consists of 15 residues.